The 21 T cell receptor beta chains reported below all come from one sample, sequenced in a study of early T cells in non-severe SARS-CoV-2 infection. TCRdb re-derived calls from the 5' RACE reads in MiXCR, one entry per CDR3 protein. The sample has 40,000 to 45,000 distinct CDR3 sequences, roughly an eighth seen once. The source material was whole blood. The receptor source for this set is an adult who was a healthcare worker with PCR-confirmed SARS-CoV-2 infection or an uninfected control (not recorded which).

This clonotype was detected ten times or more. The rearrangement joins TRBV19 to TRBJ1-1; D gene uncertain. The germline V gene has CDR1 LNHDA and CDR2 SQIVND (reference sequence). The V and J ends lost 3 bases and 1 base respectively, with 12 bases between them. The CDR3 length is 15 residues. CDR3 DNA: TGTGCCAGTAGTATTCCCCGGACGGGGAACACTGAAGCTTTCTTT. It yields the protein CASSIPRTGNTEAFF. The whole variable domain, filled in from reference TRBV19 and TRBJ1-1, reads DGGITQSPKYLFRKEGQNVTLSCEQNLNHDAMYWYRQDPGQGLRLIYYSQIVNDFQKGDIAEGYSVSREKKESFPLTVTSAQKNPTAFYLCASSIPRTGNTEAFFGQGTRLTVV.

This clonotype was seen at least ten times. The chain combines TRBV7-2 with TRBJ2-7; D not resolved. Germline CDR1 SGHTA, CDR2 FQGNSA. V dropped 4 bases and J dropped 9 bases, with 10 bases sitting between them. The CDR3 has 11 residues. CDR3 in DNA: TGTGCCAGCAGCTCCGGCGCGTGGCAGTACTTC. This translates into CASSSGAWQYF. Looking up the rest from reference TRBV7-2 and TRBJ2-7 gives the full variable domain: GAGVSQSPSNKVTEKGKDVELRCDPISGHTALYWYRQSLGQGLEFLIYFQGNSAPDKSGLPSDRFSAERTGGSVSTLTIQRTQQEDSAVYLCASSSGAWQYFGPGTRLTVT.

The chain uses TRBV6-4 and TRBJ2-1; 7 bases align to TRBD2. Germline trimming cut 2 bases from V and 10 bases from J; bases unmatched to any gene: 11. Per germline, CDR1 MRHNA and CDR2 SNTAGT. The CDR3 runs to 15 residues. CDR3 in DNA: TGTGCCAGCAGTGACGGGGCGGGAGCGGACCGGGAGCAGTTCTTC. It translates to CASSDGAGADREQFF.

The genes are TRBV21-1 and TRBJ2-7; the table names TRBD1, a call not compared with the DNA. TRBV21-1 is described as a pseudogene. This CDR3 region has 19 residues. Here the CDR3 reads CASSKGPNPISPGGYEQYF. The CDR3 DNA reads TGTGCCAGCAGCAAAGGGCCCAACCCCATATCGCCGGGGGGCTACGAGCAGTACTTC.

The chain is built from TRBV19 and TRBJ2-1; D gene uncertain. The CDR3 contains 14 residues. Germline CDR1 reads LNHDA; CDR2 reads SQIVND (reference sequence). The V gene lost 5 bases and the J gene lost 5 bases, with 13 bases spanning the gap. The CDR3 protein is CASSRYDIDNEQFF. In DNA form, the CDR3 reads TGTGCCAGTAGTCGTTACGACATCGACAATGAGCAGTTCTTC.

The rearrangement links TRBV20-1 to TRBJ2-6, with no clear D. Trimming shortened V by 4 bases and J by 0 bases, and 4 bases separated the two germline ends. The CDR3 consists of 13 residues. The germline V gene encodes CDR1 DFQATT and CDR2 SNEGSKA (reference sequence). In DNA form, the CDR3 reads TGCAGTGCTACCCACTCTGGGGCCAACGTCCTGACTTTC. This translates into CSATHSGANVLTF.

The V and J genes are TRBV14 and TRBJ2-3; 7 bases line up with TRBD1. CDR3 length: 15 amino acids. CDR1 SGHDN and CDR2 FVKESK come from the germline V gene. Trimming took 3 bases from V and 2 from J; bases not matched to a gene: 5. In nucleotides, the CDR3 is TGTGCCAGCAGCCATCCCGGGACAGACACAGATACGCAGTATTTT. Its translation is CASSHPGTDTDTQYF.

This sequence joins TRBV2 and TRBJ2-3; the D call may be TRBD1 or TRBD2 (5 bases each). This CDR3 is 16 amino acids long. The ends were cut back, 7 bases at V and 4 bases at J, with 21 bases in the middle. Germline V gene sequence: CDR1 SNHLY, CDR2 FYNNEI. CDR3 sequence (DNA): TGTGCCAGCAAGACTCGAGCGAGGGGCATCTCAGATACGCAGTATTTT. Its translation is CASKTRARGISDTQYF.

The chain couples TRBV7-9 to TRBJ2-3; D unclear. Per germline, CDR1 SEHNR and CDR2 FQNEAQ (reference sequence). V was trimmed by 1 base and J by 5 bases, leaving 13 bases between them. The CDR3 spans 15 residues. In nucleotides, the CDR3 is TGTGCCAGCAGCTTAGGCCAGGCTGGGGAAGATACGCAGTATTTT. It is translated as CASSLGQAGEDTQYF.

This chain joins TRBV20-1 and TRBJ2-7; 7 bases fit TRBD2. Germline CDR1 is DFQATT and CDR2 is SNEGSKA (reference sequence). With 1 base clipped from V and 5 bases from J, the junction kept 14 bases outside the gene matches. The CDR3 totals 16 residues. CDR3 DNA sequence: TGCAGTGCTAGAGCCCCATTTGGGCTAGCGGAAAACGAGCAGTACTTC. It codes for CSARAPFGLAENEQYF.

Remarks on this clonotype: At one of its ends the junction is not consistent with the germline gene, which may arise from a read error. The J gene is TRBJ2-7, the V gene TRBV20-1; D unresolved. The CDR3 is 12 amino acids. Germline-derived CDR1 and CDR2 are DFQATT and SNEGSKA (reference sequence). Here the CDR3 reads CSAGDGPDEQYF. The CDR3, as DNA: TGCAGTGCTGGAGATGGACCCGACGAGCAGTACTTC.

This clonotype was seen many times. CDR3 residues: CSARKLAGVGSETQYF. Written as DNA, the CDR3 is TGCAGTGCTAGAAAACTAGCGGGAGTAGGATCGGAGACCCAGTACTTC. The V gene is TRBV20-1, the J gene TRBJ2-5; the match to TRBD2 covers 11 bases. Germline V CDR1 and CDR2: DFQATT, SNEGSKA (reference sequence). The J segment lost 5 bases and the V segment lost 2 bases, leaving 10 bases of the junction unmatched. This CDR3 is built from 16 residues.

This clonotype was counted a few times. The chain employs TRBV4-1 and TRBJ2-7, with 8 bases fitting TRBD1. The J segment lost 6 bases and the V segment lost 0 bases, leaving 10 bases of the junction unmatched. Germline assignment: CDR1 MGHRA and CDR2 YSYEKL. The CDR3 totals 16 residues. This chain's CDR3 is CASSQETRQGIGEQYF. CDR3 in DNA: TGCGCCAGCAGCCAAGAAACGAGACAGGGGATCGGCGAGCAGTACTTC.

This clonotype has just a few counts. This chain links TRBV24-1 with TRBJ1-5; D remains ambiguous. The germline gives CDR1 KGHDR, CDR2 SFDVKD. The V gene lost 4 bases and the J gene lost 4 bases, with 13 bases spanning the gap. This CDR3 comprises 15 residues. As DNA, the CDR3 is TGTGCCACCAGTGACCCTGAGGCCGAGAATCAGCCCCAGCATTTT. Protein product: CATSDPEAENQPQHF.

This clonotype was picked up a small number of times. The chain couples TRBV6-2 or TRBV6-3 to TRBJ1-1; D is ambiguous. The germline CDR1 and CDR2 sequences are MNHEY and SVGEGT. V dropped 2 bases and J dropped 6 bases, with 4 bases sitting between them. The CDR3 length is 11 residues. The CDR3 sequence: CASSYAAEAFF. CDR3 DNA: TGTGCCAGCAGTTACGCGGCTGAAGCTTTCTTT.

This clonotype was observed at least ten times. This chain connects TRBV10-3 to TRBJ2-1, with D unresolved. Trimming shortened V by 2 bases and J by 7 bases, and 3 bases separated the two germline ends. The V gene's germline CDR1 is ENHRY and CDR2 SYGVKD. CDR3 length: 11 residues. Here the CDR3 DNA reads TGTGCCATCAGTGAGATGAATGAGCAGTTCTTC. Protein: CAISEMNEQFF.

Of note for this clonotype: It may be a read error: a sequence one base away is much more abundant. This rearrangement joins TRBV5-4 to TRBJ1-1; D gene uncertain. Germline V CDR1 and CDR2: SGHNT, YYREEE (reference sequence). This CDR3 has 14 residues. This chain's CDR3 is CASSFIDQAAEVFF. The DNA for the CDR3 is TGTGCCAGCAGCTTCATCGACCAGGCCGCTGAAGTTTTCTTT.

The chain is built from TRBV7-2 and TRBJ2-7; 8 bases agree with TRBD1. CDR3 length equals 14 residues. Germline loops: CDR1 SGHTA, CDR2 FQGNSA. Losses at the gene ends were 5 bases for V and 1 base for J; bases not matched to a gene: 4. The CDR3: CASSINRGSYEQYF. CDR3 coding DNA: TGTGCCAGCAGCATTAACAGGGGGTCCTACGAGCAGTACTTC.

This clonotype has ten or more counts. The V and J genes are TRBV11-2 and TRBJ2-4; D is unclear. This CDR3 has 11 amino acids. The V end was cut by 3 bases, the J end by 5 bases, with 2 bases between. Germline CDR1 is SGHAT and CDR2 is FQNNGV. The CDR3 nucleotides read TGTGCCAGCAGCTTGCAAAACATTCAGTACTTC. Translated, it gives CASSLQNIQYF.

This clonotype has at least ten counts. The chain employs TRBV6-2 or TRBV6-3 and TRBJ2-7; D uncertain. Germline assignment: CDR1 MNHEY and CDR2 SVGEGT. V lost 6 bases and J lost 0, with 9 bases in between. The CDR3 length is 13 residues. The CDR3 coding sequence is TGTGCCAGCAGACAGACAAGCTCCTACGAGCAGTACTTC. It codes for CASRQTSSYEQYF.

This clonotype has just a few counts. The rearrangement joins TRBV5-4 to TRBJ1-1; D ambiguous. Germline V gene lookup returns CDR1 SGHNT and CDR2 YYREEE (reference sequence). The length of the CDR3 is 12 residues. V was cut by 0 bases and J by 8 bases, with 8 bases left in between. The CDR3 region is CASSLAVGEAFF. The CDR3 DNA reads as TGTGCCAGCAGCTTGGCCGTTGGGGAAGCTTTCTTT.